The entry below gives a single T cell receptor beta chain sequence along with its context. What this receptor recognizes is not known. There are no base qualities to consult, and no much larger clone falls within one base. TCRbeta CDR3 regions were amplified from genomic DNA using the immunoSEQ Assay, a bias-controlled multiplex PCR. Per the original workflow: The number of nucleated cells in each sample was estimated from the amplification of reference gene primers within the assay. Sequence reads were collapsed and filtered to measure the absolute abundance of every unique TCRbeta CDR3 rearrangement. For each sample, productive Simpson clonality was calculated by taking the square root of Simpson's diversity index across productive rearrangements. In its TCRdb copy, this immuneACCESS table keeps in-frame sequences only and misses some clones. Where compared with another copy, unresolved V genes explain less than half of these, and the others have no known cause. V and J calls and clone size are given by that table; D and trimming were obtained from the DNA. In all, the sample holds hundreds of thousands of clones, and around nine tenths of those were seen once. About 8.2% of the sample is in the top ten clones.

One collaborating source in Seattle enrolled patients while the patients were actively infected and followed the patients over time throughout the course of disease. Each collaborating institution followed its own protocols to collect whole blood in K2EDTA tubes. Collaborator samples were shipped for TCRbeta analysis as frozen whole blood, isolated PBMCs, or DNA extracted from either sample type. The sample is drawn from a study of blood T cell repertoires in COVID-19 (dated by TCRdb to about 2020). A note on the overall study: Collaborator samples came from the United States, Italy and Spain and covered acute and convalescent phases of COVID-19. The material from the prospective study consisted of cDNA or gDNA derived from T cells, B-cell-depleted T cells, or PBMCs. Where available, HLA class I and class II types were taken from metadata supplied by the sample provider and were not determined by assay-based typing. Sample metadata almost always included a de-identified subject ID, COVID-19 status, age in years and sex. Samples came from the ongoing ImmuneRACE study (first 160 participants) plus 1,254 subjects from 6 global collaborators. Subjects who had been exposed to COVID-19, were actively infected with it, or had recovered from it provided the deeply sampled blood TCRbeta repertoires that made up the dataset. The repertoires were released in a freely available public database intended as a resource for research on the immune response to SARS-CoV-2. Overall study results and their limits: Clinical and demographic metadata were provided uncurated, with the amount varying by source and participant.

As encoded in the germline V gene, CDR1 is SGHTA while CDR2 is FQGTGA. Ends trimmed: V by 4 bases, J by 4 bases; bases unmatched to a gene: 1. The cysteine opens and the phenylalanine closes a CDR3 of 13 amino acids. Only the CDR3 region is kept as DNA, spanning 39 bases read in frame from base 1. The V and J segments used are TRBV7-3 and TRBJ2-1, with 7 bases aligning to TRBD1. The clonotype was recovered from a woman between 45 and 65 years old with COVID-19, enrolled during active disease. Source material: peripheral blood. CDR3 protein: CASSSGQYNEQFF. The nucleotide sequence is given as TGTGCCAGCAGCTCGGGACAGTACAATGAGCAGTTCTTC.